This T cell receptor (beta chain) was found in a study of T cell responses to AZD1222 COVID-19 vaccine. As for the study in general: Second doses were pooled across both intervals (about 4 or about 12 weeks).

Study-wide results and limits: Most donors were white British and more were female, and clonal diversity was possibly underestimated. Reportedly, nearly half the spike-specific TCRs target unmutated variant regions. The study sampled repertoires only after the peak T cell response.

The CDR3 contains 16 residues. Trimming left V 3 bases short and J 7 bases short, with 16 bases between. CDR1 is LGHDT, CDR2 YNNKEL, per germline (reference sequence). As for this clone: The antigen is unknown.

Clones were read by immunoSEQ multiplex PCR, and TCRdb kept only the in-frame ones, dropping some. This table holds roughly 120,000 clones, approximately 90% found once. This TCR derives from an adult in good health. The sample consisted of peripheral blood, taken on day 0 of AZD1222 vaccination. This rearrangement joins TRBV3-1 (or the pseudogene TRBV3-2) to TRBJ1-6; D might be TRBD1 (6 bases). CDR3 sequence (DNA): TGTGCCAGCAGCCATACGTGGGACAAACTCAATTCACCCCTCCACTTT. This sequence encodes CASSHTWDKLNSPLHF.